These 18 T cell receptor beta chains share one sample of origin, sequenced in a study of T cells in Graves' hyperthyroidism and ophthalmopathy. TCR beta CDR3 regions were amplified from RNA. HTBI primers were used for first-round RT-PCR of the TCR CDR3. TCRdb reprocessed the multiplex PCR reads with MiXCR, giving one entry per CDR3 protein. The table shows some 740,000 distinct CDR3 sequences, with 14% occurring only once. Sequenced: blood. Every receptor here comes from a woman between 18 and 29 years old with Graves' hyperthyroidism.

DNA for the CDR3: TGTGCCAGCTCGGCCCCCCCACTAACTCGGAACATTCAGTACTTC. It codes for CASSAPPLTRNIQYF. The chain is built from TRBV18 and TRBJ2-4, with D unclear. Germline CDR1 KGHSH, CDR2 LQKENI. The CDR3 contains 15 residues. The ends were cut back, 6 bases at V and 7 bases at J, with 19 bases in the middle.

The chain carries TRBV3-1 and TRBJ1-1, with D tentatively TRBD1 (5 bases). The CDR3 sequence is 13 residues long. Between the trimmed V and J ends, which lost 8 bases and 5 bases, there was a span of 15 bases. In germline, CDR1 is LGHDT, CDR2 YNNKEL (reference sequence). The CDR3 DNA follows: TGTGCCAGCCGCGACAGAAAGGGGACTGAAGCTTTCTTT. Translating it yields CASRDRKGTEAFF.

The J gene is TRBJ2-2, the V gene TRBV5-1, with a tentative D call TRBD1 (6 bases). The CDR3 has 17 amino acids. Germline CDR1 is SGHRS and CDR2 is YFSETQ. Trimming stripped 6 bases from V and 0 bases from J, with 18 bases between. The CDR3 sequence is CASKKQPGHPNTGELFF. For the CDR3, the DNA is TGCGCCAGCAAAAAGCAACCGGGACACCCGAACACCGGGGAGCTGTTTTTT.

This clonotype has more than one count but fewer than ten. The chain has TRBV28 and TRBJ1-3; 8 bases map to TRBD1. Germline values: CDR1 MDHEN, CDR2 SYDVKM. Trimming took 8 bases from V and 10 from J; bases not matched to a gene: 4. The CDR3 runs to 11 residues. The CDR3: CASYRGATIYF. The DNA for the CDR3 is TGTGCCAGCTACAGGGGGGCGACCATATATTTT.

The gene calls are TRBV29-1 and TRBJ1-5, with D perhaps matching TRBD1 (5 bases). The CDR3 runs to 13 residues. V was trimmed by 6 bases and J by 6 bases, leaving 15 bases between them. Per the germline V gene, CDR1 is SQVTM and CDR2 is ANQGSEA. CDR3: CSVQAGGGQPQHF. The CDR3 nucleotides read TGCAGCGTCCAAGCCGGGGGTGGTCAGCCCCAGCATTTT.

This clonotype was picked up many times. The gene calls are TRBV9 and TRBJ2-5; TRBD2 agrees at 11 bases. Germline V gene sequence: CDR1 SGDLS, CDR2 YYNGEE. This CDR3 contains 15 residues. V lost 4 bases, J lost 5 bases, and 7 bases stayed unmatched. Here the CDR3 DNA reads TGTGCCAGCAGCCCTCGACTAGCGGGAAAGGAGACCCAGTACTTC. Residues: CASSPRLAGKETQYF. The full variable domain, completed using reference TRBV9 and TRBJ2-5, is DSGVTQTPKHLITATGQRVTLRCSPRSGDLSVYWYQQSLDQGLQFLIQYYNGEERAKGNILERFSAQQFPDLHSELNLSSLELGDSALYFCASSPRLAGKETQYFGPGTRLLVL.

This clonotype appeared many times. The chain has TRBV11-2 and TRBJ1-2; 7 positions match TRBD1. Germline CDR1 and CDR2: SGHAT and FQNNGV. V was clipped by 0 bases and J by 3 bases; unmatched bases: 10. CDR3 length: 17 amino acids. The CDR3 region has the DNA TGTGCCAGCAGCTTAGATCTGGCACAGGGGTCTTACTATGGCTACACCTTC. As protein: CASSLDLAQGSYYGYTF. Combining the CDR3 with reference TRBV11-2 and TRBJ1-2 gives the whole variable domain EAGVAQSPRYKIIEKRQSVAFWCNPISGHATLYWYQQILGQGPKLLIQFQNNGVVDDSQLPKDRFSAERLKGVDSTLKIQPAKLEDSAVYLCASSLDLAQGSYYGYTFGSGTRLTVV.

There are many counts of this clonotype. This sequence joins TRBV5-6 and TRBJ2-5, with 12 bases lining up with TRBD1. J gave up 4 bases and V 3 bases, and 7 bases lay outside the gene matches. This CDR3 comprises 16 residues. The germline gives CDR1 SGHDT, CDR2 YYEEEE. CDR3 in amino acids: CASSSRRDRGRETQYF. The DNA for the CDR3 is TGTGCCAGCAGCTCGCGCCGGGACAGGGGGCGAGAGACCCAGTACTTC.

The sample holds a few counts of this clonotype. The rearrangement links TRBV7-9 to TRBJ2-1; 11 bases fit TRBD2. The closer fit of TRBJ2-7 to the DNA end suggests the J call may be wrong. This CDR3 has 16 amino acids. The germline V gene encodes CDR1 SEHNR and CDR2 FQNEAQ (reference sequence). CDR3 DNA sequence: TGTGCCAGCAGCGCCCTGCCGGGACTAGCGGCCAATGAGCAGTACTTC. Protein sequence: CASSALPGLAANEQYF.

This clonotype was seen a handful of times. The chain is built from TRBV6-5 and TRBJ2-7; no clear D gene. The V end lost 0 bases, the J end lost 4 bases, and 13 bases lay between the germline ends. The CDR3 is 15 residues long. From germline, CDR1 is MNHEY and CDR2 SVGAGI. The CDR3 sequence: CASSYSPGPNYEQYF. DNA of the CDR3: TGTGCCAGCAGTTACTCGCCGGGTCCTAATTACGAGCAGTACTTC.

At least ten counts were recorded for this clonotype. The V gene is TRBV7-3, the J gene TRBJ2-6; no clear D. This CDR3 contains 12 residues. V was shortened by 8 bases and J by 0 bases, with 2 bases between the two germline ends. The V gene's germline CDR1 is SGHTA and CDR2 FQGTGA. This CDR3 reads CASDSGANVLTF. The CDR3 DNA follows: TGTGCCAGCGACTCTGGGGCCAACGTCCTGACTTTC.

In this sample, this clonotype turned up many times. V gene TRBV27 combines with J gene TRBJ2-1; D not resolved. The CDR3 has 15 amino acids. V was clipped by 4 bases and J by 7 bases, with 17 bases between them. Germline CDR1 reads MNHEY; CDR2 reads SMNVEV (reference sequence). CDR3 sequence reads: CASSSPAYVGNEQFF. DNA for the CDR3: TGTGCCAGCAGTTCCCCCGCGTACGTGGGTAATGAGCAGTTCTTC.

Ten or more counts support this clonotype. CDR3 sequence reads: CASRGDREWTEAFF. CDR3 sequence (DNA): TGTGCCAGCAGGGGGGACAGGGAGTGGACTGAAGCTTTCTTT. The chain couples TRBV6-1 to TRBJ1-1; 9 bases are shared with TRBD1. The CDR3 has 14 amino acids. V lost 6 bases and J lost 5; bases outside the gene matches: 7. Per germline, CDR1 MNHNS and CDR2 SASEGT.

With regard to this clonotype: Sequence at one end of the junction differs from germline and may be a read error. CDR3 nucleotide sequence: TGCGCCAGCAGCCAAGATGGCGGGGTAACCCTCTCTGGGGCCAACGTCCTGTCTTTC. Amino acids: CASSQDGGVTLSGANVLSF. This sequence joins TRBV4-3 and TRBJ2-6, with D perhaps TRBD2 (6 bases). The germline gives CDR1 LGHNA, CDR2 YSLEER. The CDR3 length is 19 residues.

This sequence joins TRBV5-4 and TRBJ2-3, with unresolved D. Per the germline V gene, CDR1 is SGHNT and CDR2 is YYREEE (reference sequence). The V gene lost 3 bases and the J gene lost 5 bases, with 7 bases spanning the gap. The CDR3 extends over 12 amino acids. CDR3 nucleotide sequence: TGTGCCAGCAGCTGGCCCGGAGATACGCAGTATTTT. It translates to CASSWPGDTQYF.

The chain couples TRBV10-3 to TRBJ2-1; D ambiguous. Trimming removed 3 bases from V and 4 bases from J, with 4 bases in between. CDR1 is ENHRY, CDR2 SYGVKD, per germline. This CDR3 has 12 amino acids. The CDR3 coding sequence is TGTGCCATCAGTGAATATTACAATGAGCAGTTCTTC. Its translation is CAISEYYNEQFF.

This clonotype was observed many times. The chain employs TRBV27 and TRBJ2-7; TRBD2 agrees at 7 bases. The V gene's germline CDR1 is MNHEY and CDR2 SMNVEV (reference sequence). After removal of 5 bases from V and 4 bases from J, the junction contained 8 bases not matched to a gene. The CDR3 is made up of 14 amino acids. Written as DNA, the CDR3 is TGTGCCAGCAGTCGACTAGCTTCCCTTTACGAGCAGTACTTC. Residues: CASSRLASLYEQYF.

This clonotype was counted between two and nine times. This CDR3 fails to terminate in the conserved phenylalanine or tryptophan, so it likely reflects a read error. This chain links TRBV5-4 with TRBJ2-7; TRBD2 aligns across 7 bases. From germline, CDR1 is SGHNT and CDR2 YYREEE (reference sequence). The CDR3 runs to 15 residues. After removal of 1 base from V and 0 bases from J, the junction contained 4 bases not matched to a gene. Here the CDR3 reads CASSLHPGGSYEQYS. The CDR3, as DNA: TGTGCCAGCAGCTTGCATCCGGGAGGCTCCTACGAGCAGTACTCC.